The clone carrying this TCR beta chain was detected a few times. Antigen unknown. Amplified TCR beta CDR3 regions came from RNA transcripts. In the first-round RT-PCR of the TCR CDR3, the HTBI primer set was used. TCRdb ran MiXCR on the multiplex PCR reads and lists one entry per CDR3 protein. The data hold about 300,000 distinct CDR3 sequences, with roughly 19% observed a single time. The data originate from a study of T cells in Graves' hyperthyroidism and ophthalmopathy. Study-wide points: Ophthalmopathy onset followed model prediction by a median about seven months. Researchers report that a 13 V-J model separated ophthalmopathy from stable hyperthyroidism. Blood held most thyroid clonotypes expanded above 0.001 frequency.

Based on clinical symptoms, serum thyroxine and TRAb, thyroid ultrasound and orbital computed tomography, diagnoses were reached. Sequencing input: blood. This clonotype was sampled from a man between 50 and 59 years old with Graves' ophthalmopathy.

The CDR3 bases are TGTGCCACCAGCAGAGGCGCAGGGGCTCCCTACGAGCAGTACTTC. Translated: CATSRGAGAPYEQYF. V gene TRBV15 combines with J gene TRBJ2-7, with D possibly TRBD1 on 6 matching bases. The germline CDR1 and CDR2 sequences are LNHNV and YYDKDF (reference sequence). The CDR3 runs 15 residues. V was pared by 1 base and J by 2 bases, with 12 bases between.